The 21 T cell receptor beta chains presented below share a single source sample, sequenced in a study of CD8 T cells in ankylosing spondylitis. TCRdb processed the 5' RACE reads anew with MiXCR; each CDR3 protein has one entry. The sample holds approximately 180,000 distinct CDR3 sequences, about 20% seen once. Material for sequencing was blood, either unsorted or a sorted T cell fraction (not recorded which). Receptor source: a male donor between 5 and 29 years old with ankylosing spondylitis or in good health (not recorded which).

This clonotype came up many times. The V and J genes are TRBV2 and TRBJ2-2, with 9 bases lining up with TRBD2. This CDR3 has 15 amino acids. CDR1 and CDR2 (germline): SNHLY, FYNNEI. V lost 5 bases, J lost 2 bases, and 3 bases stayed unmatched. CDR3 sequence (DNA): TGTGCCAGCAGTCTAGCGGGACTTAACACCGGGGAGCTGTTTTTT. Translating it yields CASSLAGLNTGELFF.

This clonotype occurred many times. The CDR3 DNA sequence: TGCAGTGCTAGAGACCCTAGCGGGCCTAGCACAGATACGCAGTATTTT. Amino acid sequence: CSARDPSGPSTDTQYF. The chain recombines TRBV20-1 with TRBJ2-3, with 8 bases that match TRBD2. Germline assignment: CDR1 DFQATT and CDR2 SNEGSKA (reference sequence). The V and J ends lost 0 bases and 0 bases, in that order; junction bases with no gene match: 5. CDR3 length: 16 residues.

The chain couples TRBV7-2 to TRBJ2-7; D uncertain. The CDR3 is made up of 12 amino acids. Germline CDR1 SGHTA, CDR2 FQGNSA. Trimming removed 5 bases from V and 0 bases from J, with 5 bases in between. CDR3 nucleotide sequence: TGTGCCAGCAGCACAAGCTCCTACGAGCAGTACTTC. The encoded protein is CASSTSSYEQYF.

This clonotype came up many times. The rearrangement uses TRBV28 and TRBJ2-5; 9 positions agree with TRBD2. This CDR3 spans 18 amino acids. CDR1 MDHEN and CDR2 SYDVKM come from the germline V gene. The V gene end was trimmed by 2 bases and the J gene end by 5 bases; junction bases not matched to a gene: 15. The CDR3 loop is CASSLDHSGTSRGETQYF. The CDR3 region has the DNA TGTGCCAGCAGTTTAGACCACAGCGGGACTAGCCGCGGTGAGACCCAGTACTTC.

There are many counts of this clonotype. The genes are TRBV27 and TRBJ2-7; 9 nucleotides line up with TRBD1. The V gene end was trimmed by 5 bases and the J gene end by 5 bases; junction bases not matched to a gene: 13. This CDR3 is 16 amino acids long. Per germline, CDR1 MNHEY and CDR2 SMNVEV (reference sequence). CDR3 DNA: TGTGCCAGCAGTACCTCACCTGGGACAGGGTTCGACGAGCAGTACTTC. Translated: CASSTSPGTGFDEQYF.

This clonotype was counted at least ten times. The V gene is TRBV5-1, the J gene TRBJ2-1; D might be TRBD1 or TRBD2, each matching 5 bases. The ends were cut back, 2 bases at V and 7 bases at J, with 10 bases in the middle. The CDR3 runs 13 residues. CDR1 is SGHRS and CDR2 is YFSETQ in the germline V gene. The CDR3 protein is CASSLDEGNEQFF. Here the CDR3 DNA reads TGCGCCAGCAGCTTAGACGAGGGGAATGAGCAGTTCTTC.

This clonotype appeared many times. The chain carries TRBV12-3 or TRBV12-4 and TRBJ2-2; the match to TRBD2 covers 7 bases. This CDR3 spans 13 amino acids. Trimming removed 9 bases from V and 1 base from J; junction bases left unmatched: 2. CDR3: CASGRENTGELFF. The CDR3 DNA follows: TGTGCCAGTGGGAGGGAGAACACCGGGGAGCTGTTTTTT.

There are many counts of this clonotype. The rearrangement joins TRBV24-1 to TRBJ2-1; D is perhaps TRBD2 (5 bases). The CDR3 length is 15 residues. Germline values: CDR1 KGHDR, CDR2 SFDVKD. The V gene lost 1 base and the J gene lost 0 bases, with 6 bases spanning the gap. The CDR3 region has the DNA TGTGCCACCAGTGATTTCAGCGGCTCCTACAATGAGCAGTTCTTC. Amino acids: CATSDFSGSYNEQFF.

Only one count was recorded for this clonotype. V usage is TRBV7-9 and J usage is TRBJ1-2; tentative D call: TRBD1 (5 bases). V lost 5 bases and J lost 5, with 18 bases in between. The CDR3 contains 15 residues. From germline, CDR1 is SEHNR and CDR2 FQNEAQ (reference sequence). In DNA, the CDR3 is TGTGCCAGCAGCAAGTCCCGGGACGGATTTTATGGCTACACCTTC. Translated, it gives CASSKSRDGFYGYTF. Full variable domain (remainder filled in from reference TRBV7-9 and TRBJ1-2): DTGVSQNPRHKITKRGQNVTFRCDPISEHNRLYWYRQTLGQGPEFLTYFQNEAQLEKSRLLSDRFSAERPKGSFSTLEIQRTEQGDSAMYLCASSKSRDGFYGYTFGSGTRLTVV.

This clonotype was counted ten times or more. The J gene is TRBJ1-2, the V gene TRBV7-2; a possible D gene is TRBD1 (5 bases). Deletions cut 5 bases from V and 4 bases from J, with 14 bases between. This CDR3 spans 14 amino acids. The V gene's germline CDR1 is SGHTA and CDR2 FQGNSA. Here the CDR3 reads CASSGEGQSYGYTF. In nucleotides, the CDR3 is TGTGCCAGCAGCGGCGAGGGGCAGAGCTATGGCTACACCTTC.

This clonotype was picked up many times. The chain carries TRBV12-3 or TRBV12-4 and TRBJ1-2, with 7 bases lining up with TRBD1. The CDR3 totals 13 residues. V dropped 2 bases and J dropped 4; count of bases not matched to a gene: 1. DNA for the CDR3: TGTGCCAGCAGTTTAAGGGACAGCTATGGCTACACCTTC. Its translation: CASSLRDSYGYTF.

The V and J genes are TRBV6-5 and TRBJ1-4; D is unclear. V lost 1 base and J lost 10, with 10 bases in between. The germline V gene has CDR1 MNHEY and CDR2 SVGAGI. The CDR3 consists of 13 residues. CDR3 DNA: TGTGCCAGCAGTTACTTTGAGGACGGAAAACTGTTTTTT. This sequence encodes CASSYFEDGKLFF.

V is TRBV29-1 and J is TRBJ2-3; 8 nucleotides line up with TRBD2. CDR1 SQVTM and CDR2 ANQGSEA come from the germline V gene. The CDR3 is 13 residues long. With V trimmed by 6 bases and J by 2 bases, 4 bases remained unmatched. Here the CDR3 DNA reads TGCAGCGTCGCTAGCGGGTTCACAGATACGCAGTATTTT. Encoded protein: CSVASGFTDTQYF.

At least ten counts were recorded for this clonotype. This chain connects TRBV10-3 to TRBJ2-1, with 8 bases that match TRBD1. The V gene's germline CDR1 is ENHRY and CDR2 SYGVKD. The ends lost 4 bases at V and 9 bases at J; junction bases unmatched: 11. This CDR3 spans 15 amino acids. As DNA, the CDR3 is TGTGCCATCAGTGCAACAGGGGGGCGAATTCCTGAGCAGTTCTTC. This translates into CAISATGGRIPEQFF.

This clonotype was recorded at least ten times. CDR3 protein: CASSQNGARGFF. For the CDR3, the DNA is TGTGCCAGCAGCCAGAACGGTGCAAGGGGGTTCTTC. The chain has TRBV7-9 and TRBJ2-1, with D tentatively TRBD1 (5 bases). Trimming stripped 5 bases from V and 15 bases from J, with 17 bases between. CDR1 and CDR2 from the germline V gene are SEHNR and FQNEAQ (reference sequence). This CDR3 is 12 amino acids long.

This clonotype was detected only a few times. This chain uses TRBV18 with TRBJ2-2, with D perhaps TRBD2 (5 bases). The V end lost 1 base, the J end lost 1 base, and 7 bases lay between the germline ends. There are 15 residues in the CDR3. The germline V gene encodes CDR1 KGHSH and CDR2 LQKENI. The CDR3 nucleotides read TGTGCCAGCTCACCACAGGACTTGAACACCGGGGAGCTGTTTTTT. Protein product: CASSPQDLNTGELFF.

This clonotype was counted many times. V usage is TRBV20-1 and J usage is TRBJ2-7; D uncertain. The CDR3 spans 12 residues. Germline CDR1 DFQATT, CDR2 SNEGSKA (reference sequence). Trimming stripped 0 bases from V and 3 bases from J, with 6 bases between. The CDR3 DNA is TGCAGTGCTAGAGATCCGAGCTACGAGCAGTACTTC. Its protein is CSARDPSYEQYF.

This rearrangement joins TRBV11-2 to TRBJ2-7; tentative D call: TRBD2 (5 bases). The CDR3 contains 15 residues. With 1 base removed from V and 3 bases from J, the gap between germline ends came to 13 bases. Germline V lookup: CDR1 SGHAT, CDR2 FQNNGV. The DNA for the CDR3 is TGTGCCAGCAGCTTAGCAGCGGAGAGAGGCTACGAGCAGTACTTC. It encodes CASSLAAERGYEQYF.

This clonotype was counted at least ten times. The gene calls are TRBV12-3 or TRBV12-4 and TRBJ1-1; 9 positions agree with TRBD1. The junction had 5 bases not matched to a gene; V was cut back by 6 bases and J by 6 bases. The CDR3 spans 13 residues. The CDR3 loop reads CASRGQGAAEAFF. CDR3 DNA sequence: TGTGCCAGCAGGGGACAGGGAGCGGCTGAAGCTTTCTTT.

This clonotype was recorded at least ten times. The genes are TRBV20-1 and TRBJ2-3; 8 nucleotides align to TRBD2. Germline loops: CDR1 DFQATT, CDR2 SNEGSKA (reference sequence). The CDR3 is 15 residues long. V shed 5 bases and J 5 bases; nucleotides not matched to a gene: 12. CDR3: CSAYLPGLGGDTQYF. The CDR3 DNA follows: TGCAGTGCTTATCTCCCGGGACTAGGTGGAGATACGCAGTATTTT.

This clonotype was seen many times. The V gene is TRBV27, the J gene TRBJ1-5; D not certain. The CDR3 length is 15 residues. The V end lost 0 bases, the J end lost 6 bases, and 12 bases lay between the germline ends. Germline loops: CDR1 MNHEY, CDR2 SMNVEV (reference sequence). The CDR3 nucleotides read TGTGCCAGCAGTTTATCCTTTGAGTTCGGTCAGCCCCAGCATTTT. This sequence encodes CASSLSFEFGQPQHF.